A selection of T cell receptor beta chains follows, all from one sample in a study of CD8+ T cells in alopecia areata. The table came from immunoSEQ multiplex PCR; TCRdb's copy has only in-frame clones and leaves some out. The sample shows 150,000 or so clones, about 86% of them seen only once. The source was CD8+ T cells sorted from blood, collected at week 4, from a patient treated with tofacitinib. All receptors come from a human donor with alopecia areata. Each CDR3 is given with its conserved first and last residue. The order of the fields is clone size, D gene, V gene, J gene, CDR3 DNA, CDR3 protein. The D gene is left open where the match is weak. Size tells how often a clone was seen (once, few, many) or the class of an expanded clone, and some rows leave it out.

>NA|TRBD1|TRBV7-6|TRBJ1-1
TGTGCCAGCAGCCCCGGGACAGAAAACACTGAAGCTTTCTTT
CASSPGTENTEAFF
>NA|NA|TRBV27|TRBJ1-2
TGTGCCAGCAGCGACGGAACCTATGGCTACACCTTC
CASSDGTYGYTF
>NA|NA|TRBV18|TRBJ1-1
TGTGCCAGCTCCCCTCGTGCCATTCCAGGGACTGAAGCTTTCTTT
CASSPRAIPGTEAFF
>NA|NA|TRBV29-1|TRBJ1-2
TGCAGCGTTGCCCTGGGAGGGGGAGACTATGGCTACACCTTC
CSVALGGGDYGYTF
>NA|TRBD2|TRBV4-1|TRBJ2-5
TGCGCCAGCAGCCAAGATCCGGGACTAGCGGGGGAGACCCAGTACTTC
CASSQDPGLAGETQYF
>NA|TRBD1|TRBV6-5|TRBJ1-4
TGTGCCAGCAGTTACTCCACAGGGGTTAGTGAAAAACTGTTTTTT
CASSYSTGVSEKLFF
>NA|NA|TRBV2|TRBJ2-2
TGTGCCAGCAGCCGCGGTACCACGAACACCGGGGAGCTGTTTTTT
CASSRGTTNTGELFF
>NA|TRBD1|TRBV5-6|TRBJ2-7
TGTGCCAGCAGCTTGGAGCAGGGGGAGCGGGAGCAGTACTTC
CASSLEQGEREQYF
>NA|NA|TRBV6-5|TRBJ2-6
TGTGCCAGCAGTTTTGTACTCCCGGGGGGGGCCAACGTCCTGACTTTC
CASSFVLPGGANVLTF
>NA|NA|TRBV19|TRBJ2-2
TGTGCCAGTATGAGTCCCCCCGGGGAGCTGTTTTTT
CASMSPPGELFF
>NA|NA|TRBV30|TRBJ1-1
TGTGCCTGGAGTATTCCCAGCCCTCCCTTTGAGGTGGGGGTATACACTGAAGCTTTCTTT
CAWSIPSPPFEVGVYTEAFF
>NA|TRBD1|TRBV9|TRBJ2-7
TGTGCCAGCAGCGTTGCCCCGGGACAGCATTACGAGCAGTACTTC
CASSVAPGQHYEQYF
>NA|TRBD2|TRBV7-8|TRBJ2-7
TGTGCCAGCAGCTTAAGAGAGGGGGTAGCGGGAGCCTACGAGCAGTACTTC
CASSLREGVAGAYEQYF
>NA|NA|TRBV6-5|TRBJ1-1
TGTGCCAGCAGTTACGCAAAGGGAGAAGCTTTCTTT
CASSYAKGEAFF
>NA|NA|TRBV29-1|TRBJ2-1
TGCAGCGTTGAAGATACCCCACCCGGCGGGGCCTCCTACAATGAGCAGTTCTTC
CSVEDTPPGGASYNEQFF
>NA|TRBD2|TRBV6-5|TRBJ2-4
TGTGCCAGCAGTTACAGGACTAGCGGGGGGAAAAACATTCAGTACTTC
CASSYRTSGGKNIQYF
>NA|NA|TRBV7-8|TRBJ2-5
TGTGCCAGCAGCCCCCGGACAGAGCAAGAGACCCAGTACTTC
CASSPRTEQETQYF
>NA|NA|TRBV27|TRBJ2-7
TGTGCCAGCAGTTTGGTGAATTCCCTGGGGGCCCACGAGCAGTACTTC
CASSLVNSLGAHEQYF
>once|TRBD2|TRBV29-1|TRBJ2-1
TGCAGCGTTGAAAATCTAGCGGGAGCCCATGAGCAGTTCTTC
CSVENLAGAHEQFF
>NA|NA|TRBV5-1|TRBJ2-1
TGCGCCAGCAGCTTGCCGGCTAGCGCAACCCCGTACAATGAGCAGTTCTTC
CASSLPASATPYNEQFF
>NA|NA|TRBV30|TRBJ1-1
TGTGCCTGGAGTCTCGGTGGGGGGGGTTTAGAAGCTTTCTTT
CAWSLGGGGLEAFF
>NA|NA|TRBV5-1|TRBJ2-7
TGCGCCAGCAGCTTGGCGACCTACGAGCAGTACTTC
CASSLATYEQYF
>once|NA|TRBV27|TRBJ2-5
TGTGCCAGCAGTTTAAATCCAGGCCTGAAAGAGACCCAGTACTTC
CASSLNPGLKETQYF
>NA|TRBD2|TRBV30|TRBJ2-7
TGTGCCTGGAGCGCCGGGAGGGCCTACGAGCAGTACTTC
CAWSAGRAYEQYF
>NA|NA|TRBV7-9|TRBJ2-1
TGTGCCAGCAGCTTAGTAACCGAAGATGAGCAGTTCTTC
CASSLVTEDEQFF
>NA|NA|TRBV4-1|TRBJ2-7
TGCGCCAGCAGCCAAGTCATCAGTCTCGGCGAGCAGTACTTC
CASSQVISLGEQYF
>few|TRBD1|TRBV30|TRBJ2-7
TGTGCCTGGAATGTACGCGGGACAGGGCCCGAGCAGTACTTC
CAWNVRGTGPEQYF
>NA|NA|TRBV2|TRBJ2-2
TGTGCCAGGAGCCGGGACAACGGCAAAGCCGGGGAGCTGTTTTTT
CARSRDNGKAGELFF
>NA|NA|TRBV30|TRBJ2-7
TGTGCCTGGGCTGCGACGGATTCCGAGACCTACGAGCAGTACTTC
CAWAATDSETYEQYF
>NA|TRBD2|TRBV5-4|TRBJ2-3
TGTGCCAGCAGCCCGGGACTAGCGGACACAGATACGCAGTATTTT
CASSPGLADTDTQYF
>NA|TRBD1|TRBV7-9|TRBJ2-3
TGTGCCAGCCTGAGGGGGCAAGCAGATACGCAGTATTTT
CASLRGQADTQYF